This is a list of T cell receptor beta chains from one sample in a study of cytomegalovirus exposure and HLA in healthy donors. Repertoires were generated with immunoSEQ multiplex PCR, while TCRdb's copy carries only in-frame clones and drops some. This table holds a few hundred thousand clones, just over 85% found once. The material sequenced was PBMCs. The receptors derive from a woman aged 18-29 years in good health and CMV-seronegative. CDR3s include the opening cysteine and the closing phenylalanine or tryptophan. A D gene is named only where the DNA matches it firmly. The size of a clone is reported for some rows only, either as once, few or many, or as a class for expanded clones.

D,length,size,J,V,DNA,CDR3
TRBD2,15,.,TRBJ2-7,TRBV18,TGTGCCAGCTCACCACCGACTAGCGGAGCCTACGAGCAGTACTTC,CASSPPTSGAYEQYF
.,15,.,TRBJ1-5,TRBV7-2,TGTGCCAGCTCAACCAACGACAATAGCAATCAGCCCCAGCATTTT,CASSTNDNSNQPQHF
.,15,.,TRBJ2-1,TRBV28,TGTGCCACCCGAAGGAGTGCGAGCTCCTACAATGAGCAGTTCTTC,CATRRSASSYNEQFF
TRBD1,12,.,TRBJ2-3,TRBV30,TGTGCCTGGAGTGGGGACAGCCAGGCGCAGTATTTT,CAWSGDSQAQYF
TRBD2,15,few,TRBJ2-7,TRBV4-2,TGTGCCAGCAGCCAAGGGACTAGCGGAACCTACGAGCAGTACTTC,CASSQGTSGTYEQYF
TRBD1,14,once,TRBJ1-4,TRBV4-1,TGCGCCAGCAGCTCGGGACAGGGGAACGAAAAACTGTTTTTT,CASSSGQGNEKLFF
.,17,.,TRBJ2-7,TRBV9,TGTGCCAGCAGCCCCCTCTTGGGCGCTAAGCCAGGCTACGAGCAGTACTTC,CASSPLLGAKPGYEQYF
.,15,.,TRBJ2-7,TRBV4-2,TGTGCCAGCAGCCAACCGACCGGGTCTCTCTACGAGCAGTACTTC,CASSQPTGSLYEQYF
.,11,.,TRBJ2-1,TRBV6-4,TGTGCCAGCAGGGGGGCGGATGAGCAGTTCTTC,CASRGADEQFF
.,11,.,TRBJ2-7,TRBV2,TGTGCCAGCAGTCGCGACTTTCCTCAGTACTTC,CASSRDFPQYF
TRBD2,15,once,TRBJ2-1,TRBV28,TGTGCCAGCAGTTACCAGCGGGGGGGCAGCAATGAGCAGTTCTTC,CASSYQRGGSNEQFF
.,16,.,TRBJ1-5,TRBV4-2,TGTGCCAGCAGCCAAGCGCGTCAGGGTTCCAGTCAGCCCCAGCATTTT,CASSQARQGSSQPQHF
.,12,.,TRBJ1-1,TRBV6-1,TGTGCCAGCAGTGAATGGGGGCAGCGGGCTTTCTTT,CASSEWGQRAFF
TRBD2,15,few,TRBJ2-7,TRBV7-9,TGTGCCAGCAGCTTAAGTGGGACTAGCGGATACGAGCAGTACTTC,CASSLSGTSGYEQYF
TRBD2,15,.,TRBJ2-7,TRBV5-1,TGCGCCAGCAGCTTGGCGACTAGCGGTCCCTACGAGCAGTACTTC,CASSLATSGPYEQYF
TRBD2,14,.,TRBJ2-1,TRBV30,TGTGCCTGGAGCCTTACTAGCGGGAGCAATGAGCAGTTCTTC,CAWSLTSGSNEQFF
TRBD2,17,.,TRBJ2-7,TRBV5-1,TGCGCCAGCAGCTTTGGAGGGACTAGCGGGAGGGGATACGAGCAGTACTTC,CASSFGGTSGRGYEQYF
.,14,.,TRBJ1-4,TRBV29-1,TGCAGCGCAACCTATACAGTGTCGAATGAAAAACTGTTTTTT,CSATYTVSNEKLFF
TRBD1,18,.,TRBJ1-5,TRBV7-6,TGTGCCAGCAGCTTAGGTCGGTACGGGTCAGGGGGCGGTCAGCCCCAGCATTTT,CASSLGRYGSGGGQPQHF
.,14,.,TRBJ2-7,TRBV27,TGTGCCAGCAGTTTGCGGCAGGGCGCCTACGAGCAGTACTTC,CASSLRQGAYEQYF
.,10,.,TRBJ1-2,TRBV28,TGTGCCAGCAGACAGGGCGGCTACACCTTC,CASRQGGYTF
TRBD1,12,.,TRBJ2-7,TRBV5-1,TGCGCCAGCAGCCCGGGACAGGGCGAGCAGTACTTC,CASSPGQGEQYF
.,13,.,TRBJ2-1,TRBV27,TGTGCCAGTGCTCTAGAACCTTACAATGAGCAGTTCTTC,CASALEPYNEQFF
.,17,.,TRBJ2-5,TRBV6-1,TGTGCCAGCAGTGAAGCAGTAGTCGTTTACCTCCAAGAGACCCAGTACTTC,CASSEAVVVYLQETQYF
.,13,few,TRBJ2-2,TRBV5-1,TGCGCCAGCACCACCCCGGGGGCCGGGGAGCTGTTTTTT,CASTTPGAGELFF
.,16,.,TRBJ1-1,TRBV4-3,TGCGCCAGCAGCCAAGAGATCAGGGGTCCTTACACTGAAGCTTTCTTT,CASSQEIRGPYTEAFF
.,16,.,TRBJ2-2,TRBV19,TGTGCCAGTAGTGTTAGAAGGGGGATAGTCACCGGGGAGCTGTTTTTT,CASSVRRGIVTGELFF
TRBD1,13,.,TRBJ2-7,TRBV6-5,TGTGCCAGCAGGACAGGGCCCATCTACGAGCAGTACTTC,CASRTGPIYEQYF
TRBD2,12,once,TRBJ2-1,TRBV6-5,TGTGCCAGCAGTTACGCGGGAGAAGAGCAGTTCTTC,CASSYAGEEQFF
.,14,.,TRBJ2-7,TRBV6-5,TGTGCCAGCAGTTACGACTACTTGGAAAGGGAGCAGTACTTC,CASSYDYLEREQYF
.,16,.,TRBJ1-2,TRBV4-3,TGCGCCAGCAGCCAAGACGGGTGGGGGGAAAACTATGGCTACACCTTC,CASSQDGWGENYGYTF
.,15,.,TRBJ2-5,TRBV4-3,TGCGCCAGCAGCCAAGAGAGCGAAGGTTTAGAGACCCAGTACTTC,CASSQESEGLETQYF
TRBD2,15,.,TRBJ2-2,TRBV9,TGTGCCAGCAGCGTTTCTAGCGGGAGGACCGGGGAGCTGTTTTTT,CASSVSSGRTGELFF
TRBD2,15,once,TRBJ2-7,TRBV30,TGTGCCTGGAGCCGTTCGGGAGGGGCTAACTACGAGCAGTACTTC,CAWSRSGGANYEQYF
.,11,.,TRBJ1-5,TRBV2,TGTGCCAGCAGTGCCCCGGGGCCCCAGCATTTT,CASSAPGPQHF
.,12,many,TRBJ1-3,TRBV5-1,TGCGCCAGCGGGGGGGCTGGAAACACCATATATTTT,CASGGAGNTIYF
TRBD2,16,.,TRBJ2-7,TRBV18,TGTGCCAGCTCACCCCCGGGACTAGCGGACCCCTACGAGCAGTACTTC,CASSPPGLADPYEQYF
.,16,.,TRBJ1-1,TRBV18,TGTGCCAGCTCACCAGACGGGGGGCGCGGGAACACTGAAGCTTTCTTT,CASSPDGGRGNTEAFF
TRBD2,18,.,TRBJ2-3,TRBV11-1,TGTGCCAGCAGCTTACGCGGAGCGGGAGGGCCGAATGGAGATACGCAGTATTTT,CASSLRGAGGPNGDTQYF
.,15,once,TRBJ2-5,TRBV7-2,TGTGCAAAAATAGCCCCGCCTGCGGAGCAAGAGACCCAGTACTTC,CAKIAPPAEQETQYF
.,16,.,TRBJ1-3,TRBV19,TGTGCCAGTAGTATGAGACGGGACTCGCTTGGAAACACCATATATTTT,CASSMRRDSLGNTIYF
TRBD1,13,.,TRBJ1-2,TRBV19,TGTGCCAGTACCCGACAGGGGGGCTATGGCTACACCTTC,CASTRQGGYGYTF
.,13,.,TRBJ1-2,TRBV5-1,TGCGCCAGCAGCGTCGGGGGGTGGGATGGCTACACCTTC,CASSVGGWDGYTF
TRBD2,19,.,TRBJ2-4,TRBV4-3,TGCGCCAGCAGCCAAGACAGTCGGTGGGGGGGACTAGCCAAAAACATTCAGTACTTC,CASSQDSRWGGLAKNIQYF
.,12,.,TRBJ1-5,TRBV28,TGTGCCAGCAGGGAGGCCAATCAGCCCCAGCATTTT,CASREANQPQHF
TRBD2,13,.,TRBJ2-7,TRBV29-1,TGCAGCGTTGAGGGGGGGAACTCCTACGAGCAGTACTTC,CSVEGGNSYEQYF
TRBD2,13,few,TRBJ2-1,TRBV28,TGTGCCGGGGGGGGACTACCGAACAATGAGCAGTTCTTC,CAGGGLPNNEQFF
.,13,.,TRBJ2-7,TRBV27,TGTGCCAGCAGTTTTGCAGGGGTCCACGAGCAGTACTTC,CASSFAGVHEQYF
.,13,many,TRBJ2-7,TRBV4-2,TGTGCCAGCAGCCAAGATAGTAGGGGAAGGCAGTACTTC,CASSQDSRGRQYF
.,15,.,TRBJ2-1,TRBV7-2,TGTGCCAGCAGCTCTACCCAAAGCTCCTACAATGAGCAGTTCTTC,CASSSTQSSYNEQFF